Below are 25 T cell receptor beta chains sequenced from a single sample in a study of monozygotic twins with inflammatory bowel disease. After re-calling the 5' RACE reads, TCRdb lists one entry per CDR3 protein, DNA absent. This table lists some 150,000 distinct CDR3 sequences. Sequencing was done on a sample of blood. Receptor source: a human donor with ulcerative colitis or Crohn's disease, or a healthy co-twin of an affected twin (not recorded which).

The chain combines TRBV3-1 with TRBJ1-2; TCRdb picks TRBD1, but there is no DNA to check that call. The CDR3 consists of 15 residues. Germline CDR1 reads LGHDT; CDR2 reads YNNKEL (reference sequence). The chain's CDR3 is CASSHRTGGNYGYTF.

The genes are TRBV7-2 and TRBJ2-7; TCRdb's D call of TRBD1 is untestable without DNA. The V gene's germline CDR1 is SGHTA and CDR2 FQGNSA. The CDR3 extends over 15 amino acids. This CDR3 reads CASSLTGRVPYEQYF.

This sequence joins TRBV20-1 and TRBJ2-1. Germline-derived CDR1 and CDR2 are DFQATT and SNEGSKA (reference sequence). The CDR3 loop spans 13 amino acids. The CDR3 loop is CSARERSYNEQFF.

J is TRBJ1-5 and V is TRBV5-1. Germline-derived CDR1 and CDR2 are SGHRS and YFSETQ. The CDR3 length is 15 residues. CDR3 region: CASSLEVGGNQPQHF. The whole variable domain, filled in from reference TRBV5-1 and TRBJ1-5, reads KAGVTQTPRYLIKTRGQQVTLSCSPISGHRSVSWYQQTPGQGLQFLFEYFSETQRNKGNFPGRFSGRQFSNSRSEMNVSTLELGDSALYLCASSLEVGGNQPQHFGDGTRLSIL.

The V and J genes are TRBV7-9 and TRBJ2-3; checking the TCRdb D call of TRBD1 is not possible without DNA. Germline lookup yields CDR1 SEHNR and CDR2 FQNEAQ (reference sequence). The CDR3 sequence is 14 residues long. The CDR3 region is CASSPRAGLDTQYF.

The CDR3 sequence: CASSSWGRRGGNEQFF. The chain recombines TRBV12-3 or TRBV12-4 with TRBJ2-1; TCRdb's D gene call, TRBD1, goes unchecked for lack of DNA. The CDR3 spans 16 residues.

This rearrangement joins TRBV24-1 to TRBJ2-1; TCRdb's D call of TRBD2 is untestable without DNA. The CDR3 has 16 amino acids. Germline V gene lookup returns CDR1 KGHDR and CDR2 SFDVKD. Here the CDR3 reads CATSDPLKRDYNEQFF.

The chain recombines TRBV10-3 with TRBJ2-1. This CDR3 contains 13 residues. Per the germline V gene, CDR1 is ENHRY and CDR2 is SYGVKD. Here the CDR3 reads CASRTFTPNEQFF.

The rearrangement links TRBV2 to TRBJ2-1. This CDR3 is built from 13 residues. Germline lookup yields CDR1 SNHLY and CDR2 FYNNEI. CDR3 residues: CASSENRYNEQFF.

V is TRBV2 and J is TRBJ2-1; checking the TCRdb D call of TRBD2 is not possible without DNA. Germline CDR1 is SNHLY and CDR2 is FYNNEI. The CDR3 spans 15 residues. CDR3 region: CASSATPPRVAEQFF.

V gene TRBV7-8 combines with J gene TRBJ2-3; the D call of TRBD1 rests on TCRdb alone, since no DNA is present to check it. CDR1 is SGHVS and CDR2 is FQNEAQ in the germline V gene. There are 16 residues in the CDR3. The CDR3: CASSLKLRGNTDTQYF.

The chain couples TRBV7-6 to TRBJ2-7; TCRdb's D gene call, TRBD2, goes unchecked for lack of DNA. This CDR3 contains 14 residues. Germline V gene sequence: CDR1 SGHVS, CDR2 FNYEAQ. The CDR3 loop reads CASSPLVEGYEQYF.

The chain links TRBV4-3 to TRBJ2-5. Germline CDR1 reads LGHNA; CDR2 reads YSLEER. The CDR3 spans 13 residues. CDR3: CASSQVPEETQYF.

J is TRBJ2-7 and V is TRBV7-6; no DNA is available, so the TRBD1 call from TCRdb remains unchecked. Germline V gene sequence: CDR1 SGHVS, CDR2 FNYEAQ. The CDR3 sequence is 17 residues long. The CDR3 region is CASSLGSPQGMTYEQYF.

V and J are TRBV11-3 and TRBJ2-7; TCRdb picks TRBD1, but there is no DNA to check that call. The CDR3 is 14 residues long. The V gene's germline CDR1 is SGHNT and CDR2 YENEEA. The CDR3 region is CASSPRTGRGEQYF. The full variable domain, in which reference TRBV11-3 and TRBJ2-7 provide the parts outside the CDR3, is EAGVVQSPRYKIIEKKQPVAFWCNPISGHNTLYWYLQNLGQGPELLIRYENEEAVDDSQLPKDRFSAERLKGVDSTLKIQPAELGDSAVYLCASSPRTGRGEQYFGPGTRLTVT.

The rearrangement links TRBV29-1 to TRBJ1-1. Germline V CDR1 and CDR2: SQVTM, ANQGSEA. The CDR3 is made up of 15 amino acids. The CDR3 region is CSVDRGWGMNTEAFF. The variable domain in full, with the rest retrieved from reference TRBV29-1 and TRBJ1-1, is SAVISQKPSRDICQRGTSLTIQCQVDSQVTMMFWYRQQPGQSLTLIATANQGSEATYESGFVIDKFPISRPNLTFSTLTVSNMSPEDSSIYLCSVDRGWGMNTEAFFGQGTRLTVV.

The CDR3 sequence: CAKYRGLIRDTEAFF. The rearrangement links TRBV9 to TRBJ1-1. This CDR3 has 15 residues. Germline V gene sequence: CDR1 SGDLS, CDR2 YYNGEE.

V usage is TRBV14 and J usage is TRBJ2-7; absent DNA, TCRdb's TRBD2 call cannot be checked. This CDR3 contains 16 residues. CDR1 is SGHDN, CDR2 FVKESK, per germline. CDR3: CASSQEWVRETYEQYF.

The J gene is TRBJ1-6, the V gene TRBV5-1; TCRdb designates TRBD1, a call that cannot be tested without DNA. The CDR3 extends over 15 amino acids. Germline CDR1 and CDR2: SGHRS and YFSETQ. CDR3 amino acids: CASTQEVQGNSPLHF. The full variable domain, its missing parts supplied by reference TRBV5-1 and TRBJ1-6, is KAGVTQTPRYLIKTRGQQVTLSCSPISGHRSVSWYQQTPGQGLQFLFEYFSETQRNKGNFPGRFSGRQFSNSRSEMNVSTLELGDSALYLCASTQEVQGNSPLHFGNGTRLTVT.

CDR3 protein: CASSLPLAGGGDEQFF. The V gene is TRBV5-1, the J gene TRBJ2-1; the D gene TCRdb calls, TRBD2, cannot be checked with no DNA. The CDR3 has 16 amino acids. Germline loops: CDR1 SGHRS, CDR2 YFSETQ.

The chain joins TRBV7-9 to TRBJ1-6. CDR3 length equals 12 residues. Looked up from germline, CDR1 is SEHNR and CDR2 is FQNEAQ (reference sequence). CDR3 sequence: CASSLGITPLHF. The full variable domain, completed using reference TRBV7-9 and TRBJ1-6, is DTGVSQNPRHKITKRGQNVTFRCDPISEHNRLYWYRQTLGQGPEFLTYFQNEAQLEKSRLLSDRFSAERPKGSFSTLEIQRTEQGDSAMYLCASSLGITPLHFGNGTRLTVT.

The chain uses TRBV20-1 and TRBJ2-4; TCRdb's D gene call, TRBD2, goes unchecked for lack of DNA. The germline gives CDR1 DFQATT, CDR2 SNEGSKA (reference sequence). The CDR3 is 16 amino acids. The CDR3 spells CSARHYPGTLRDIQYF.

This chain joins TRBV7-9 and TRBJ2-4; TCRdb selects TRBD1, and the lack of DNA leaves this call unchecked. CDR3 length: 14 amino acids. CDR1 SEHNR and CDR2 FQNEAQ come from the germline V gene (reference sequence). This CDR3 reads CASSLLREQVMQYF.

The V gene is TRBV21-1, the J gene TRBJ2-7; the D call of TRBD1 rests on TCRdb alone, since no DNA is present to check it. TRBV21-1 is labeled a pseudogene. This CDR3 is 17 amino acids long. The CDR3 spells CASSLVAPGVSSYEQYF.

This chain uses TRBV27 with TRBJ2-1; TCRdb's D call, TRBD2, is unchecked because there is no DNA. The CDR3 has 19 amino acids. Germline values: CDR1 MNHEY, CDR2 SMNVEV (reference sequence). Here the CDR3 reads CASSRNPSGQLGLESEQFF.